One sample yielded the 25 T cell receptor beta chains listed below, sequenced in a study of blood T cells in healthy people across ages. Sample-barcoded 5' priming and a J-beta primer mix drove a second PCR of 7 to 11 cycles. TCRdb re-called the 5' RACE reads through MiXCR, storing one row per CDR3 protein. The sample has 1.5 million to 2 million distinct CDR3 sequences, about two fifths seen once. Sequencing was done on a sample of blood. These receptors were obtained from a human donor in good health.

The chain combines TRBV7-9 with TRBJ2-1, with 7 bases fitting TRBD2. J gave up 3 bases and V 4 bases, and 15 bases lay outside the gene matches. CDR3 length: 18 residues. CDR1 SEHNR and CDR2 FQNEAQ come from the germline V gene (reference sequence). The CDR3 DNA sequence: TGTGCCAGCAGCTCATCCCGGCGGCTAGCGGTATTCTACAATGAGCAGTTCTTC. This encodes CASSSSRRLAVFYNEQFF.

This chain joins TRBV6-1 and TRBJ2-5; 9 bases map to TRBD2. This CDR3 contains 19 residues. V dropped 3 bases and J dropped 1; count of bases not matched to a gene: 15. Per germline, CDR1 MNHNS and CDR2 SASEGT. The CDR3 reads CASSDDGIYLAGTQETQYF. The CDR3 nucleotides are TGTGCCAGCAGTGACGACGGGATTTACCTAGCGGGAACCCAAGAGACCCAGTACTTC.

J is TRBJ2-3 and V is TRBV20-1; D remains unclear. The CDR3 is made up of 13 amino acids. Trimming pared 3 bases from V and 0 bases from J, leaving 7 bases between. Germline-derived CDR1 and CDR2 are DFQATT and SNEGSKA (reference sequence). The chain's CDR3 is CSASFISTDTQYF. In DNA form, the CDR3 reads TGCAGTGCTAGTTTCATAAGCACAGATACGCAGTATTTT.

A remark on this clonotype: Its ends do not fully match the called genes, so a read error is possible. The rearrangement uses TRBV15 and TRBJ1-2; D remains ambiguous. Germline V gene sequence: CDR1 LNHNV, CDR2 YYDKDF (reference sequence). The CDR3 totals 15 residues. The DNA of the CDR3 is TGTGCCTCCAGCAGAGATGCGAGTATGGCCAGTCGCTACACCTTC. This gives the protein CASSRDASMASRYTF.

The chain is built from TRBV28 and TRBJ2-5, with a possible D match to TRBD1 (6 bases). Germline-derived CDR1 and CDR2 are MDHEN and SYDVKM. The CDR3 length is 13 residues. The V end was cut by 6 bases, the J end by 2 bases, with 10 bases between. DNA of the CDR3: TGTGCCAGCAGGGACAGACTACAAGAGACCCAGTACTTC. Amino acids: CASRDRLQETQYF.

The genes are TRBV7-2 and TRBJ2-3; perhaps TRBD1 as D (5 bases). Germline V gives CDR1 SGHTA, CDR2 FQGNSA. This CDR3 has 15 amino acids. The V gene lost 1 base and the J gene lost 2 bases, with 10 bases spanning the gap. The CDR3 loop reads CASSLDPGPTDTQYF. For the CDR3, the DNA is TGTGCCAGCAGCTTAGACCCAGGGCCCACAGATACGCAGTATTTT. The whole variable domain, filled in from reference TRBV7-2 and TRBJ2-3, reads GAGVSQSPSNKVTEKGKDVELRCDPISGHTALYWYRQSLGQGLEFLIYFQGNSAPDKSGLPSDRFSAERTGGSVSTLTIQRTQQEDSAVYLCASSLDPGPTDTQYFGPGTRLTVL.

V is TRBV7-2 and J is TRBJ2-3; no definite D call. This CDR3 comprises 14 residues. Deletions cut 7 bases from V and 0 bases from J, with 11 bases between. The V gene's germline CDR1 is SGHTA and CDR2 FQGNSA. DNA of the CDR3: TGTGCCAGCATCACGCTAGTAAGCACAGATACGCAGTATTTT. Encoded protein: CASITLVSTDTQYF. Drawing the rest from reference TRBV7-2 and TRBJ2-3, the complete variable domain is GAGVSQSPSNKVTEKGKDVELRCDPISGHTALYWYRQSLGQGLEFLIYFQGNSAPDKSGLPSDRFSAERTGGSVSTLTIQRTQQEDSAVYLCASITLVSTDTQYFGPGTRLTVL.

This clonotype was detected a few times. This sequence joins TRBV20-1 and TRBJ2-7; 7 bases are a match to TRBD1. This CDR3 region has 15 residues. Germline V CDR1 and CDR2: DFQATT, SNEGSKA (reference sequence). Losses at the gene ends were 4 bases for V and 3 bases for J; bases not matched to a gene: 12. DNA of the CDR3: TGCAGTGCTACGTCAGGGACAGAGCTAAACTACGAGCAGTACTTC. This sequence encodes CSATSGTELNYEQYF.

As for this clonotype: A read error may be the cause here, since a much bigger clone is one base away. The chain is built from TRBV29-1 and TRBJ2-7, with a possible D match to TRBD2 (7 bases). This CDR3 has 11 residues. V lost 6 bases and J lost 6, with 12 bases in between. Germline CDR1 is SQVTM and CDR2 is ANQGSEA. The chain's CDR3 is CSVRGACEQYF. CDR3 nucleotides: TGCAGCGTCCGGGGGGCCTGCGAGCAGTACTTC.

The rearrangement uses TRBV11-2 and TRBJ2-1, with 9 bases matching TRBD1. The CDR3 runs 16 residues. Trimming took 4 bases from V and 3 from J; bases not matched to a gene: 7. Per the germline V gene, CDR1 is SGHAT and CDR2 is FQNNGV. This CDR3 reads CASSSYRGQGYNEQFF. CDR3 nucleotides: TGTGCCAGCAGCTCATACCGGGGACAGGGCTACAATGAGCAGTTCTTC.

The chain employs TRBV2 and TRBJ1-4; the match to TRBD1 covers 7 bases. Trimming at V came to 1 base and at J to 0 bases, leaving 11 bases not matched to a gene. From germline, CDR1 is SNHLY and CDR2 FYNNEI. The CDR3 contains 19 residues. The CDR3 region is CASSEVPGGGLSTNEKLFF. In DNA form, the CDR3 reads TGTGCCAGCAGTGAAGTGCCAGGGGGAGGGTTATCAACTAATGAAAAACTGTTTTTT. The whole variable domain, filled in from reference TRBV2 and TRBJ1-4, reads EPEVTQTPSHQVTQMGQEVILRCVPISNHLYFYWYRQILGQKVEFLVSFYNNEISEKSEIFDDQFSVERPDGSNFTLKIRSTKLEDSAMYFCASSEVPGGGLSTNEKLFFGSGTQLSVL.

The chain joins TRBV7-9 to TRBJ1-2; the match to TRBD1 covers 8 bases. The CDR3 covers 14 residues. V was pared by 4 bases and J by 3 bases, with 4 bases of the junction left unmatched. The V gene's germline CDR1 is SEHNR and CDR2 FQNEAQ (reference sequence). CDR3 DNA sequence: TGTGCCAGCAGCTCAGGGGGCGCGGACTATGGCTACACCTTC. It is translated as CASSSGGADYGYTF.

This clonotype was seen a few times. The chain employs TRBV20-1 and TRBJ2-1, with D possibly TRBD2 on 6 matching bases. V dropped 6 bases and J dropped 3 bases, with 15 bases sitting between them. There are 14 residues in the CDR3. CDR1 is DFQATT, CDR2 SNEGSKA, per germline (reference sequence). CDR3 sequence: CSALRLGGYNEQFF. DNA for the CDR3: TGCAGTGCCCTCCGGTTGGGGGGCTACAATGAGCAGTTCTTC.

The rearrangement uses TRBV27 and TRBJ2-1, with 13 bases fitting TRBD2. CDR1 MNHEY and CDR2 SMNVEV come from the germline V gene (reference sequence). V was pared by 5 bases and J by 5 bases, with 6 bases of the junction left unmatched. CDR3 length: 16 amino acids. The CDR3 region is CASSKPGLAGNNEQFF. The CDR3 nucleotides are TGTGCCAGCAGTAAGCCGGGACTAGCGGGGAACAATGAGCAGTTCTTC.

The table lists this clonotype with a few counts. The CDR3 region is CASSYRDPLETQYF. CDR3 nucleotide sequence: TGCGCCAGCAGCTACCGGGACCCGCTAGAGACCCAGTACTTC. The chain recombines TRBV5-1 with TRBJ2-5; D tentatively reads TRBD1 or TRBD2 (5 bases each). The CDR3 totals 14 residues. Germline V lookup: CDR1 SGHRS, CDR2 YFSETQ. Trimming cost V 3 bases and J 4 bases, with 13 bases left between them.

This chain joins TRBV9 and TRBJ2-4; D unresolved. In germline, CDR1 is SGDLS, CDR2 YYNGEE. The V end lost 0 bases, the J end lost 13 bases, and 11 bases lay between the germline ends. This CDR3 has 12 amino acids. This CDR3 is CASSVEESTQYF. CDR3 DNA sequence: TGTGCCAGCAGCGTAGAGGAGTCTACCCAGTACTTC.

The rearrangement links TRBV5-8 to TRBJ2-1; 7 bases line up with TRBD1. J was trimmed by 5 bases and V by 0 bases; bases with no gene match: 2. Germline CDR1 is SGHTS and CDR2 is YDEGEE. The CDR3 runs 14 residues. The CDR3 here is CASSLEGADNEQFF. CDR3 sequence (DNA): TGTGCCAGCAGCTTGGAGGGGGCTGACAATGAGCAGTTCTTC.

This clonotype was counted between two and nine times. In DNA form, the CDR3 reads TGTGCCAGCAGCGCGAGCGGGGTTGTTTACAATGAGCAGTTCTTC. This encodes CASSASGVVYNEQFF. V usage is TRBV5-5 and J usage is TRBJ2-1, with TRBD2 matching over 7 bases. The CDR3 runs to 15 residues. Unmatched junction bases numbered 8, after V lost 4 bases and J lost 4 bases. Germline V gene lookup returns CDR1 SGHKS and CDR2 YYEKEE (reference sequence).

The CDR3 here is CASRLGSGFGEQYF. The CDR3 region has the DNA TGTGCCAGCAGGTTAGGGTCGGGATTTGGCGAGCAGTACTTC. The genes are TRBV27 and TRBJ2-1; tentatively, D is TRBD2 (5 bases). The J call is doubtful: the DNA matches TRBJ2-7 better. Germline V gene sequence: CDR1 MNHEY, CDR2 SMNVEV (reference sequence). The CDR3 extends over 14 amino acids.

This clonotype turned up a few times. The chain couples TRBV5-5 to TRBJ2-3; TRBD2 agrees at 7 bases. After removal of 4 bases from V and 0 bases from J, the junction contained 5 bases not matched to a gene. Germline CDR1 reads SGHKS; CDR2 reads YYEKEE (reference sequence). The CDR3 has 15 amino acids. CDR3 DNA sequence: TGTGCCAGCAGCACCTCGGGGGGAAGCACAGATACGCAGTATTTT. This sequence encodes CASSTSGGSTDTQYF.

This clonotype came up a few times. The genes are TRBV15 and TRBJ2-7, with D perhaps TRBD1 (7 bases). Per germline, CDR1 LNHNV and CDR2 YYDKDF (reference sequence). V was shortened by 5 bases and J by 0 bases, with 14 bases between the two germline ends. This CDR3 has 15 amino acids. The CDR3 DNA follows: TGTGCCACCAGCCTCCAGGGGGGCAGCTCCTACGAGCAGTACTTC. Translation gives CATSLQGGSSYEQYF. The full variable domain, rest sourced from reference TRBV15 and TRBJ2-7, is DAMVIQNPRYQVTQFGKPVTLSCSQTLNHNVMYWYQQKSSQAPKLLFHYYDKDFNNEADTPDNFQSRRPNTSFCFLDIRSPGLGDTAMYLCATSLQGGSSYEQYFGPGTRLTVT.

This chain connects TRBV28 to TRBJ2-4; D is possibly TRBD1 or TRBD2 (5 bases each). This CDR3 is built from 12 residues. Germline V CDR1 and CDR2: MDHEN, SYDVKM. V was shortened by 0 bases and J by 9 bases, with 6 bases between the two germline ends. CDR3 in DNA: TGTGCCAGCAGTTTATGGGGGACCATTCAGTACTTC. It specifies CASSLWGTIQYF.

This clonotype showed up just a few times. The rearrangement uses TRBV27 and TRBJ2-1; tentatively, D is TRBD2 (6 bases). Germline V gene data show CDR1 as MNHEY and CDR2 as SMNVEV (reference sequence). The V end was cut by 5 bases, the J end by 9 bases, with 17 bases between. This CDR3 contains 14 residues. CDR3: CASSARLEWAEQFF. CDR3 sequence (DNA): TGTGCCAGCAGTGCCCGACTAGAATGGGCTGAGCAGTTCTTC.

The rearrangement uses TRBV4-1 and TRBJ1-2; D is unclear. CDR3 length: 15 amino acids. V gave up 1 base and J gave up 0 bases, with 9 bases separating them. Germline V gives CDR1 MGHRA, CDR2 YSYEKL. CDR3 loop: CASSQGRDPNYGYTF. The CDR3 nucleotides read TGCGCCAGCAGCCAAGGAAGAGATCCTAACTATGGCTACACCTTC.

This clonotype was detected only a few times. The V call is TRBV6-2 or TRBV6-3, the J call TRBJ1-5; D call uncertain. This CDR3 comprises 15 residues. The V gene's germline CDR1 is MNHEY and CDR2 SVGEGT. V lost 7 bases, J lost 2 bases, and 15 bases lay in between. CDR3 region: CASTLDPDGNQPQHF. CDR3 nucleotide sequence: TGTGCCAGCACCTTGGACCCAGATGGCAATCAGCCCCAGCATTTT.